These T cell receptor beta chains were read from a single sample in a study of early T cells in non-severe SARS-CoV-2 infection. One entry per CDR3 protein, called by TCRdb with MiXCR from the 5' RACE reads. This table holds more than 55,000 distinct CDR3 sequences, more than 8.5% found once. Specimen: whole blood. The receptor set was obtained from an adult who was a healthcare worker with PCR-confirmed SARS-CoV-2 infection or an uninfected control (not recorded which). CDR3s include the opening cysteine and the closing phenylalanine or tryptophan. The D gene is left open where the match is weak. Clone sizes are given selectively: once, few, many, or a class where the clone is expanded.

j_call | d_call | clone_size | v_call | cdr3_aa | cdr3_nt
TRBJ1-1 | NA | NA | TRBV28 | CASSIHTGNTEAFF | TGTGCCAGCAGTATACACACAGGGAACACTGAAGCTTTCTTT
TRBJ1-1 | NA | many | TRBV28 | CASSQQGRNTEAFF | TGTGCCAGCAGCCAACAGGGTCGGAACACTGAAGCTTTCTTT
TRBJ2-1 | TRBD1 | many | TRBV24-1 | CATSDLGQGNEQFF | TGTGCCACCAGTGATTTGGGACAGGGAAATGAGCAGTTCTTC
TRBJ2-3 | NA | many | TRBV6-2/TRBV6-3 | CASSKQGSTDTQYF | TGTGCCAGCAGTAAGCAGGGGTCGACAGATACGCAGTATTTT
TRBJ2-7 | TRBD2 | many | TRBV28 | CASSLIGLAEHYEQYF | TGTGCCAGCAGTTTAATCGGACTAGCGGAACACTACGAGCAGTACTTC
TRBJ2-2 | TRBD2 | NA | TRBV29-1 | CSVAGLAGGELFF | TGCAGCGTCGCGGGACTAGCCGGCGGGGAGCTGTTTTTT
TRBJ2-3 | NA | NA | TRBV4-3 | CASSQEGGGSRDTQYF | TGCGCCAGCAGCCAAGAGGGCGGGGGCTCGAGAGATACGCAGTATTTT
TRBJ1-4 | NA | NA | TRBV9 | CASSVGGSSDEKLFF | TGTGCCAGCAGCGTAGGCGGTTCCTCTGATGAAAAACTGTTTTTT
TRBJ2-2 | NA | many | TRBV7-6 | CASTPGHHGAGELFF | TGTGCCAGCACCCCGGGACACCACGGGGCCGGGGAGCTGTTTTTT
TRBJ2-7 | NA | many | TRBV6-6 | CASSYQDRLENYEQYF | TGTGCCAGCAGTTACCAAGACAGGTTGGAAAACTACGAGCAGTACTTC
TRBJ2-5 | TRBD2 | NA | TRBV7-9 | CASSFLAGVNVLETQYF | TGTGCCAGCAGCTTTCTAGCGGGAGTCAATGTTTTGGAGACCCAGTACTTC
TRBJ1-2 | TRBD1 | many | TRBV28 | CASLSRRTGFNYGYTF | TGTGCCAGCCTCTCCCGGCGGACAGGGTTCAACTATGGCTACACCTTC
TRBJ1-2 | NA | few | TRBV6-5 | CASSYHQGTGGLNYGYTF | TGTGCCAGCAGTTACCATCAAGGGACCGGGGGCCTTAACTATGGCTACACCTTC
TRBJ1-4 | NA | many | TRBV2 | CASSEAGGRGEKLFF | TGTGCCAGCAGTGAAGCCGGGGGGCGAGGAGAAAAACTGTTTTTT
TRBJ2-6 | NA | NA | TRBV10-1 | CASSETASGANVLTF | TGCGCCAGCAGTGAGACGGCCTCTGGGGCCAACGTCCTGACTTTC
TRBJ2-2 | NA | many | TRBV10-3 | CAISEIPGWGKGTGELFF | NA
TRBJ1-1 | NA | NA | TRBV7-9 | CASSYGQPNTEAFF | TGTGCCAGCAGCTACGGACAGCCGAACACTGAAGCTTTCTTT
TRBJ1-4 | TRBD1 | NA | TRBV4-1 | CASSQTQTGRVGEKLFF | TGCGCCAGCAGCCAAACCCAGACAGGGCGGGTGGGTGAAAAACTGTTTTTT
TRBJ2-3 | NA | NA | TRBV7-3 | CASSPTASVGTDTQYF | TGTGCCAGCAGCCCTACGGCTAGCGTTGGCACAGATACGCAGTATTTT
TRBJ1-2 | TRBD1 | NA | TRBV3-1 | CASSHTDRLRNYGYTF | TGTGCCAGCAGCCATACGGACAGGCTAAGAAACTATGGCTACACCTTC
TRBJ1-6 | TRBD1 | NA | TRBV28 | CASSSPGQGGDSPLHF | TGTGCCAGCAGTTCTCCGGGACAGGGGGGTGATTCACCCCTCCACTTT
TRBJ1-2 | NA | many | TRBV5-6 | CASSWIGQGSNYGYTF | TGTGCCAGCAGCTGGATCGGGCAGGGCAGTAACTATGGCTACACCTTC
TRBJ2-3 | NA | many | TRBV7-2 | CASSSLRHTDTQYF | TGTGCCAGCAGTTCCTTGCGGCACACAGATACGCAGTATTTT
TRBJ1-2 | TRBD1 | many | TRBV6-2/TRBV6-3 | CASGGQLGGYTF | TGTGCCAGCGGGGGACAGCTGGGGGGCTACACCTTC
TRBJ1-1 | TRBD1 | few | TRBV24-1 | CATSDLQGRRTEAFF | TGTGCCACCAGTGATTTACAGGGGAGGAGAACTGAAGCTTTCTTT
TRBJ1-1 | TRBD1 | NA | TRBV5-1 | CASSPVTDRVTEAFF | TGCGCCAGCAGCCCTGTAACGGACAGGGTTACTGAAGCTTTCTTT
TRBJ2-4 | TRBD2 | many | TRBV5-1 | CASSPIAGLAKNIQYF | TGCGCCAGCAGCCCCATAGCGGGACTAGCCAAAAACATTCAGTACTTC
TRBJ2-6 | TRBD2 | NA | TRBV7-2 | CASSLAFGGSSAGANVLTF | TGTGCCAGCAGCTTAGCTTTCGGGGGGTCCTCCGCTGGGGCCAACGTCCTGACTTTC
TRBJ1-3 | NA | NA | TRBV27 | CASSSHISGNTIYF | TGTGCCAGCAGTTCACATATATCTGGAAACACCATATATTTT
TRBJ2-1 | TRBD2 | NA | TRBV29-1 | CSVRHLAGDGNEQFF | TGCAGCGTCCGGCACCTAGCGGGAGATGGAAATGAGCAGTTCTTC
TRBJ1-1 | NA | many | TRBV18 | CASSQISGATEAFF | TGTGCCAGCTCTCAAATTTCAGGGGCTACTGAAGCTTTCTTT
TRBJ2-3 | NA | NA | TRBV2 | CASSEGSTSTDTQYF | TGTGCCAGCAGTGAGGGGTCCACTTCCACAGATACGCAGTATTTT
TRBJ2-1 | NA | NA | TRBV29-1 | CSVLGGPTYNEQFF | TGCAGCGTACTCGGAGGACCTACCTACAATGAGCAGTTCTTC
TRBJ2-5 | NA | NA | TRBV6-2/TRBV6-3 | CASNRRANATDLQETQYF | TGTGCCAGTAACCGAAGGGCGAACGCGACAGATCTTCAAGAGACCCAGTACTTC
TRBJ2-4 | NA | many | TRBV6-5 | CASSYDRAPNIQYF | TGTGCCAGCAGTTACGACCGGGCCCCAAACATTCAGTACTTC
TRBJ2-1 | NA | many | TRBV29-1 | CSVGGGGTTNYNEQFF | TGCAGCGTTGGAGGAGGAGGGACCACTAACTACAATGAGCAGTTCTTC
TRBJ1-2 | TRBD1 | many | TRBV3-1 | CASRSGTGGGGYTF | TGTGCCAGCAGATCTGGAACAGGGGGCGGTGGCTACACCTTC
TRBJ2-1 | TRBD2 | NA | TRBV14 | CASSRSAGGGLNEQFF | TGTGCCAGCAGCCGCTCAGCGGGAGGGGGGCTCAATGAGCAGTTCTTC
TRBJ1-5 | TRBD1 | many | TRBV25-1 | CASSDRGGQPQHF | TGTGCCAGCAGTGACAGGGGGGGGCAGCCCCAGCATTTT
TRBJ2-7 | TRBD2 | many | TRBV28 | CATGTSGRAYEQYF | TGTGCCACCGGAACTAGCGGGAGGGCTTACGAGCAGTACTTC
TRBJ2-5 | TRBD1 | many | TRBV27 | CASRPRTGLYQETQYF | TGTGCCAGCAGGCCCCGGACAGGGCTTTACCAAGAGACCCAGTACTTC
TRBJ2-7 | TRBD2 | many | TRBV18 | CASSPLAGGPNEQYF | TGTGCCAGCTCACCGTTAGCGGGAGGGCCCAACGAGCAGTACTTC
TRBJ2-7 | NA | NA | TRBV6-2/TRBV6-3 | CASNGAGKLDEQYF | TGTGCCAGCAACGGCGCCGGTAAACTCGACGAGCAGTACTTC
TRBJ2-1 | NA | many | TRBV7-9 | CASSLLKSEAHYNEQFF | TGTGCCAGCAGCTTATTGAAGTCGGAAGCCCATTACAATGAGCAGTTCTTC
TRBJ2-2 | NA | many | TRBV11-3 | CASSSFTDSSNTGELFF | TGTGCCAGCAGCTCATTTACGGACAGCTCGAACACCGGGGAGCTGTTTTTT
TRBJ2-5 | NA | NA | TRBV6-6 | CAGSVGEETQYF | TGTGCGGGCAGTGTCGGCGAGGAGACCCAGTACTTC
TRBJ2-7 | NA | once | TRBV18 | CASSPPGGPYEQYF | TGTGCCAGCTCACCACCCGGCGGACCCTACGAGCAGTACTTC
TRBJ2-7 | NA | many | TRBV29-1 | CSVYDRSVQYF | TGCAGTGTCTATGACAGATCGGTGCAGTACTTC
TRBJ1-1 | TRBD1 | few | TRBV6-1 | CASSETSDRAAFF | TGTGCCAGCAGTGAAACGTCGGACAGGGCAGCTTTCTTT
TRBJ1-1 | NA | medium-sized | TRBV30 | CAWSVRLNTEAFF | TGTGCCTGGAGTGTAAGGTTGAACACTGAAGCTTTCTTT
TRBJ1-4 | NA | few | TRBV12-3/TRBV12-4 | CASSLGSMGGEKLFF | TGTGCCAGCAGCTTAGGGTCTATGGGCGGGGAAAAACTGTTTTTT
TRBJ1-2 | TRBD1 | many | TRBV9 | CASSNPGGGYGYTF | TGTGCCAGCAGCAACCCAGGGGGCGGGTATGGCTACACCTTC
TRBJ2-1 | NA | many | TRBV7-8 | CASSLLPHNEQFF | TGTGCCAGCAGCTTACTCCCGCACAATGAGCAGTTCTTC
TRBJ1-1 | NA | few | TRBV30 | CAWKAYGNTEAFF | TGTGCCTGGAAAGCCTACGGGAACACTGAAGCTTTCTTT
TRBJ1-5 | NA | many | TRBV18 | CASSPARGDGNQPQHF | TGTGCCAGCTCACCTGCGCGGGGGGATGGCAATCAGCCCCAGCATTTT